This TCR beta chain was recorded in a study of cytomegalovirus exposure and HLA in healthy donors. Study observations and caveats: The investigators catalogued 164 TCR beta chains as cytomegalovirus-associated. Another analysis was done later, and it associated over 15,000 TCR beta sequences with HLA alleles at 0.05 false discovery rate. It was in a later analysis that TCR association rates were seen to vary by HLA locus, highest for DRB1 and lowest for HLA-C. CMV serostatus was the only immune exposure information that was available.

60 Vbeta and 13 Jbeta primers were used in PCR. Using immunoSEQ multiplex PCR, the repertoire was profiled, and TCRdb retains in-frame clones only, with some absent. The table lists roughly 170,000 clones, around 80% of them singletons. V was pared by 2 bases and J by 3 bases, with 15 bases between. CDR3 length: 15 amino acids. Germline assignment: CDR1 SGDLS and CDR2 YYNGEE. Worth noting for this clone: Its antigen is as yet unknown.

The sequencing input was PBMCs. The chain combines TRBV9 with TRBJ2-7, with a weak D call TRBD1 (6 bases). The receptor was derived from a girl aged 2 to 10 in good health and CMV-seropositive. CDR3 in DNA: TGTGCCAGCAGCGTGGGGAGAAGGGGGAACTACGAGCAGTACTTC. Translated, it gives CASSVGRRGNYEQYF.